A single sample gave rise to the 22 T cell receptor beta chains below, sequenced in a study of CD8+ T cells in alopecia areata. Using CD4, CD8alpha, NKG2D, NKG2ACE and other markers, pooled cutaneous lymph node cells were sorted. Reverse transcription of extracted RNA yielded cDNA, which provided the sequencing template. The method was immunoSEQ multiplex PCR; TCRdb's version includes in-frame clones alone and lacks a portion of them. Listed for the sample are more than 250,000 clones, none seen a single time. The specimen was CD4+ T cells sorted from a lymph node. All receptors come from a C3H/HeJ mouse with alopecia areata. The MHC haplotype of the strain is H2-k.

This clone showed up just a few times. All gene names here are mouse names. The CDR3 end is not reached by the read, which stops 4 residues before it; the germline J gene fills it in. The chain couples TRBV1 to TRBJ2-1; TRBD2 is a possible D gene (6 bases). The germline CDR1 and CDR2 sequences are NSQYPW and LRSPGD (reference sequence). Trimming shortened V by 1 base and J by 3 bases, and 7 bases separated the two germline ends. The CDR3 extends over 14 amino acids. The CDR3 bases that were read are TGCACCTGCAGTGCAGCTGGGGTCTATGCT. Protein: CTCSAAGVYA. The CDR3 in full is CTCSAAGVYAEQFF.

This clone was detected a few times. Mouse germline and gene names are used. The read ends 4 residues early relative to the CDR3; the germline J gene fills the gap. The chain links TRBV19 to TRBJ2-3; possible D gene TRBD1, 5 bases. The germline V gene has CDR1 FNHDT and CDR2 SITEND (reference sequence). This CDR3 is 15 amino acids long. V dropped 4 bases and J dropped 0 bases, with 12 bases sitting between them. The CDR3 bases that were read are TGTGCCAGCAGTCTCCGACAGACTAGTGCAGAA. This codes for CASSLRQTSAE. The full CDR3 is CASSLRQTSAETLYF.

On this clone itself: The gene names here belong to mouse. The CDR3 extends 4 residues past the end of the read, so its final part is completed from the germline J gene. This chain uses TRBV1 with TRBJ1-2; TRBD1 agrees at 8 bases. Germline V gives CDR1 NSQYPW, CDR2 LRSPGD (reference sequence). This CDR3 is 14 amino acids long. The ends lost 0 bases at V and 3 bases at J; junction bases unmatched: 0. CDR3: CTCSADRGHSDYTF. CDR3 DNA (partial): TGCACCTGCAGTGCAGACAGGGGGCACTCC.

Regarding this clone: The genes are named according to mouse. The read finishes 4 residues shy of the CDR3 end, and the germline J gene is used to complete it. V is TRBV19 and J is TRBJ2-7, with TRBD1 identical over 7 bases. Germline V gives CDR1 FNHDT, CDR2 SITEND (reference sequence). The CDR3 loop spans 13 amino acids. Unmatched junction bases numbered 4, after V lost 6 bases and J lost 1 base. The CDR3 sequence is CASKSGQSYEQYF. CDR3 DNA (partial): TGTGCCAGCAAGTCGGGACAGTCCTAT.

This clone showed up just a few times. The genes and germline here are from mouse. The read terminates 4 residues ahead of where the CDR3 ends, so the germline J gene completes it. V is TRBV13-1 and J is TRBJ1-2, with a weak D call TRBD1 (6 bases). The V gene's germline CDR1 is NSHNY and CDR2 SYGAGN. The CDR3 is made up of 16 amino acids. CDR3 in amino acids: CASSGATGGALRDYTF. Partial CDR3 DNA: TGTGCCAGCAGTGGGGCGACTGGGGGGGCGCTGCGC.

Worth noting for this clone: Any gene name here is a mouse gene name. The sequenced part of the CDR3 DNA is TGTGCCAGCAGTGATTTGGGACATTCAAACACCGGG. Protein sequence: CASSDLGHSNTG. The whole CDR3 sequence reads CASSDLGHSNTGQLYF. V gene TRBV13-1 combines with J gene TRBJ2-2, with D perhaps matching TRBD1 (6 bases). The read terminates 4 residues ahead of where the CDR3 ends, so the germline J gene completes it. This CDR3 comprises 16 residues. V gave up 1 base and J gave up 0 bases, with 10 bases separating them. CDR1 NSHNY and CDR2 SYGAGN come from the germline V gene.

There are a few counts of this clone. The gene names here belong to mouse. The observed sequence ends 4 residues before the CDR3 terminus, with the missing tail filled in from the germline J gene. Distinct nucleotide sequences in the sample also encode this CDR3. The V gene is TRBV13-3, the J gene TRBJ2-1, with D perhaps matching TRBD2 (5 bases). The CDR3 is 14 amino acids. Trimming left V 2 bases short and J 0 bases short, with 6 bases between. Germline V lookup: CDR1 NNHDY, CDR2 SYVADS. The CDR3 bases that were read are TGTGCCAGCAGTGAATGGGGTAACTATGCT. As protein: CASSEWGNYA. The CDR3 in full is CASSEWGNYAEQFF.

Concerning this clone itself: These gene names are mouse names. The CDR3 bases that were read are TGTGCCTGGAGTCTTAGGGGAGTCACCGGG. Translating it yields CAWSLRGVTG. The whole CDR3 is CAWSLRGVTGQLYF. V usage is TRBV31 and J usage is TRBJ2-2; possible D gene TRBD1, 5 bases. The read finishes 4 residues shy of the CDR3 end, and the germline J gene is used to complete it. Trimming removed 0 bases at V and 4 bases at J, with 9 bases between. Germline lookup yields CDR1 GKSSPN and CDR2 SITVG. The length of the CDR3 is 14 residues.

Of note for this clone: Genes here carry mouse names. The read ends 4 residues early relative to the CDR3; the germline J gene fills the gap. Additional DNA sequences in this sample encode the identical CDR3. The chain links TRBV12-1 to TRBJ2-5, with D possibly matching TRBD1 (5 bases). Per germline, CDR1 SGHSN and CDR2 HYEKVE. V lost 0 bases and J lost 3, with 6 bases in between. The CDR3 contains 13 residues. The CDR3 DNA, read in part, is TGTGCCAGCTCTCTCGCAGGGCAAGAC. Protein sequence: CASSLAGQD. The CDR3 as a whole reads CASSLAGQDTQYF. Drawing the rest from reference TRBV12-1 and TRBJ2-5, the complete variable domain is DSGVVQSPRHIIKEKGGRSVLTCIPISGHSNVVWYQQTLGKELKFLIQHYEKVERDKGFLPSRFSVQQFDDYHSEMNMSALELEDSAMYFCASSLAGQDTQYFGPGTRLLVL.

This clone has ten or more counts. Gene and germline names: mouse. The read ends 3 residues shy of where the CDR3 ends; the end is completed using the germline J gene. The rearrangement joins TRBV31 to TRBJ1-6; TRBD1 might be the D (6 bases). TRBJ1-6 is treated as an ORF (open reading frame) with a function not yet certain. The length of the CDR3 is 15 residues. Germline V gene lookup returns CDR1 GKSSPN and CDR2 SITVG. The ends were cut back, 3 bases at V and 0 bases at J, with 9 bases in the middle. The chain's CDR3 is CAWSDRSSYNSPLYF. CDR3 DNA (partial): TGTGCCTGGAGCGACAGGTCTTCCTATAATTCGCCC.

There are a few counts of this clone. Each gene name is a mouse one. Read coverage stops 3 residues before the CDR3 terminus; the germline J gene supplies the remainder. The rearrangement joins TRBV1 to TRBJ1-6; 7 bases are shared with TRBD1. TRBJ1-6 is an ORF, with its function uncertain. The CDR3 has 16 amino acids. Germline V gives CDR1 NSQYPW, CDR2 LRSPGD (reference sequence). V shed 1 base and J 4 bases; nucleotides not matched to a gene: 4. The CDR3: CTCSAVPGQYNSPLYF. Incomplete CDR3 DNA: TGCACCTGCAGTGCAGTTCCGGGACAGTATAATTCGCCC.

This clone was counted a few times. Mouse germline and gene names are used. The read ends 4 residues before the CDR3 terminus; that terminus is restored from the germline J gene. The rearrangement uses TRBV13-2 and TRBJ2-7; 7 positions match TRBD1. CDR3 length: 13 residues. Per the germline V gene, CDR1 is NNHNN and CDR2 is SYGAGS (reference sequence). The CDR3 spells CASGDPGTDEQYF. CDR3 bases read: TGTGCCAGCGGTGACCCCGGGACAGAT.

About this clone itself: Germline and genes here are mouse. The read comes to an end 4 residues before the CDR3 does, leaving the germline J gene to fill in the end. J is TRBJ1-2 and V is TRBV13-1; 9 nucleotides line up with TRBD1. This CDR3 comprises 16 residues. The germline CDR1 and CDR2 sequences are NSHNY and SYGAGN. With V trimmed by 2 bases and J by 0 bases, 5 bases remained unmatched. The CDR3 protein is CASSENRGHANSDYTF. CDR3 bases read: TGTGCCAGCAGTGAAAACAGGGGGCATGCAAACTCC.

Only a few counts were recorded for this clone. Here the gene names and germline are mouse. The observed sequence ends 4 residues before the CDR3 terminus, with the missing tail filled in from the germline J gene. The rearrangement uses TRBV13-1 and TRBJ2-4, with 8 positions matching TRBD2. Germline loops: CDR1 NSHNY, CDR2 SYGAGN. Trimming took 1 base from V and 0 from J; bases not matched to a gene: 1. The CDR3 runs 15 residues. CDR3 region: CASSDTGGSQNTLYF. The part of the CDR3 DNA that was read is TGTGCCAGCAGTGATACTGGGGGTAGTCAAAAC.

This clone was recorded a few times. The listed genes are named as in mouse. The CDR3 end falls 4 residues outside the read, so it is completed with the germline J gene. The chain employs TRBV19 and TRBJ2-2; a possible D gene is TRBD1 (5 bases). The CDR3 loop spans 14 amino acids. V lost 3 bases, J lost 3 bases, and 9 bases lay in between. Germline V CDR1 and CDR2: FNHDT, SITEND (reference sequence). The covered CDR3 bases are TGTGCCAGCAGTAAAAGGGGAGACACCGGG. As protein: CASSKRGDTG. The CDR3 in its entirety is CASSKRGDTGQLYF.

This clone has just a few counts. Genes here carry mouse names. Coverage ceases 4 residues before the CDR3 finishes, and the germline J gene fills in the end. Other DNA sequences from this sample encode an identical CDR3 as well. This sequence joins TRBV1 and TRBJ2-5; 9 bases agree with TRBD2. The CDR3 runs 15 residues. CDR1 is NSQYPW, CDR2 LRSPGD, per germline (reference sequence). The ends lost 3 bases at V and 0 bases at J; junction bases unmatched: 1. The DNA read from the CDR3 is TGCACCTGCAGTGCCCTGGGGGGGAACCAAGAC. Protein sequence: CTCSALGGNQD. From start to end, the CDR3 is CTCSALGGNQDTQYF.

Comment on this clone: The genes are named according to mouse. The read finishes 4 residues shy of the CDR3 end, and the germline J gene is used to complete it. This chain connects TRBV1 to TRBJ2-1; 7 nucleotides agree with TRBD1. Germline CDR1 reads NSQYPW; CDR2 reads LRSPGD (reference sequence). V lost 1 base and J lost 4; bases outside the gene matches: 4. The CDR3 runs to 15 residues. CDR3 DNA (partial): TGCACCTGCAGTGCAGGGACAGGCGAATATGCT. It is translated as CTCSAGTGEYA. The CDR3 in full is CTCSAGTGEYAEQFF.

This clone turned up a few times. Germline and genes here are mouse. The CDR3 end lies 4 residues beyond the end of the read and is filled in from the germline J gene. This sample includes further DNA sequences coding for the same CDR3. The chain links TRBV5 to TRBJ2-7, with TRBD2 matching 9 bases. This CDR3 is 16 amino acids long. The germline V gene has CDR1 LGHNA and CDR2 YNLKQL (reference sequence). V was pared by 0 bases and J by 0 bases, with 3 bases of the junction left unmatched. The CDR3 is CASSQEDWGSSYEQYF. The part of the CDR3 DNA that was read is TGTGCCAGCAGCCAAGAGGACTGGGGAAGCTCCTAT.

On this clone itself: Here the gene names and germline are mouse. The CDR3 end lies 3 residues beyond the end of the read and is filled in from the germline J gene. The same CDR3 is also encoded by other DNA sequences in this sample. The gene calls are TRBV31 and TRBJ1-6; 7 nucleotides line up with TRBD1. TRBJ1-6 is marked as an open reading frame, function uncertain. CDR3 size: 15 residues. CDR1 GKSSPN and CDR2 SITVG come from the germline V gene. Trimming cost V 3 bases and J 3 bases; bases outside gene matches: 5. The sequenced part of the CDR3 DNA is TGTGCCTGGAGCCCGACAGGGAGCTATAATTCGCCC. Its protein product is CAWSPTGSYNSP. The full CDR3 reads CAWSPTGSYNSPLYF.

To note about this clone: These gene names are mouse names. The read terminates 4 residues ahead of where the CDR3 ends, so the germline J gene completes it. The gene calls are TRBV19 and TRBJ2-3, with 7 bases that match TRBD2. The length of the CDR3 is 15 residues. Unmatched junction bases numbered 5, after V lost 1 base and J lost 3 bases. Looked up from germline, CDR1 is FNHDT and CDR2 is SITEND (reference sequence). The chain's CDR3 is CASSIRLGVAETLYF. The sequenced CDR3 bases are TGTGCCAGCAGTATAAGGCTGGGGGTGGCAGAA.

This clone was counted a few times. Genes and germline are mouse. The CDR3 end is not reached by the read, which stops 4 residues before it; the germline J gene fills it in. The chain recombines TRBV13-1 with TRBJ2-5; TRBD1 might be the D (5 bases). V gave up 4 bases and J gave up 1 base, with 10 bases separating them. Germline V gene sequence: CDR1 NSHNY, CDR2 SYGAGN. This CDR3 comprises 14 residues. CDR3 bases read: TGTGCCAGCAGTCCCGGACAATACCAAGAC. As protein: CASSPGQYQD. The full CDR3 reads CASSPGQYQDTQYF.

This clone came up a few times. Each gene name is a mouse one. Read sequence stops 4 residues before the CDR3 end, and the germline J gene provides the missing end. The chain recombines TRBV31 with TRBJ1-2; D unresolved. Germline CDR1 is GKSSPN and CDR2 is SITVG. CDR3 length: 13 residues. V was trimmed by 2 bases and J by 0 bases, leaving 7 bases between them. The DNA read from the CDR3 is TGTGCCTGGAGTTACACTGCAAACTCC. Amino acids: CAWSYTANS. The entire CDR3 protein reads CAWSYTANSDYTF.